This T cell receptor (beta chain) was identified during a study of T cell responses to AZD1222 COVID-19 vaccine. Turning to the study itself: Second doses were pooled across both intervals (about 4 or about 12 weeks).

With respect to this clone: Antigen specificity is unknown.

Germline CDR1 is SGDLS and CDR2 is YYNGEE. This CDR3 comprises 15 residues. The V gene end was trimmed by 4 bases and the J gene end by 0 bases; junction bases not matched to a gene: 7. Study findings and constraints: Mostly white British, mostly female donors; authors suggested clonal diversity may be underestimated. Spike-specific TCR breadth and depth both grew after two AZD1222 doses.

Method: immunoSEQ multiplex PCR; TCRdb's copy keeps in-frame clones and lacks some. Of some 140,000 clones listed, over 85% are singletons. This clonotype originated in an adult in good health. Here the sequenced sample was peripheral blood, taken on day 0 of AZD1222 vaccination. This chain joins TRBV9 and TRBJ2-7, with 7 bases aligning to TRBD1. CDR3 DNA sequence: TGTGCCAGCAGCAAAGGGGACAGCCCCTCCTACGAGCAGTACTTC. Amino acids: CASSKGDSPSYEQYF.